This T cell receptor beta chain was identified in a study of blood T cell repertoires in COVID-19. Study-wide background: COVID-19 samples from acute and convalescent phases originated in the United States, Italy and Spain.

Grouping used clinical history reported by participants in a survey and questionnaire. Trimming took 6 bases from V and 0 from J; bases not matched to a gene: 13. This CDR3 has 17 residues. The germline gives CDR1 SQVTM, CDR2 ANQGSEA. Authors' data handling: Quantification of nucleated cells was approximated via reference gene primer amplification. TCRdb's table, derived via immunoSEQ multiplex PCR, lists solely in-frame clones and lacks some. The V and J calls and the clone size are those of that table, but D and trimming were determined from the DNA. The sample holds hundreds of thousands of clones, around 85% seen once.

This receptor was identified in a woman between 35 and 50 years old with acute COVID-19. The genes are TRBV29-1 and TRBJ2-1; 8 nucleotides align to TRBD2. Sample: PBMCs or T cells enriched from blood (not recorded which). In nucleotides, the CDR3 is TGCAGCGTAGCGGGAGTCCTTAACCGGGGCTCCTACAATGAGCAGTTCTTC. Amino acid sequence: CSVAGVLNRGSYNEQFF.